These T cell receptor beta chains were read from a single sample in a study of cytotoxic CD8 clonotypes in ibrutinib-treated CLL. TCRdb keeps only in-frame clones here, not all; method: immunoSEQ multiplex PCR. Of 100,000 to 150,000 clones listed, roughly 85% are singletons. This material consisted of PBMCs, taken after 24 months of ibrutinib treatment. The source of these receptors is a human donor with chronic lymphocytic leukemia. Both conserved end residues are part of each CDR3. Fields, in order: clone size, J gene, V gene, D gene, CDR3 DNA, CDR3 protein. The D gene is left open where the match is weak. Not every row has a clone size; where given, it reads once, few, many or a size class.

-,TRBJ2-7,TRBV7-6,TRBD2,TGTGCCAGCAGCTTAGCGGGGACTACCACCTACGAGCAGTACTTC,CASSLAGTTTYEQYF
-,TRBJ2-3,TRBV11-2,-,TGTGCCAGCAGCTTAGAGTTAGAAGGCACAGATACGCAGTATTTT,CASSLELEGTDTQYF
-,TRBJ2-1,TRBV7-3,TRBD2,TGTGCCAGCAGCTTCCTCGGACTAGCGGATGAGCAGTTCTTC,CASSFLGLADEQFF
-,TRBJ2-7,TRBV4-3,TRBD1,TGCGCCAGCAGCCTTTACTTAACAGGGGACTCCTACGAGCAGTACTTC,CASSLYLTGDSYEQYF
-,TRBJ2-1,TRBV7-2,TRBD1,TGTGCCAGCAGCTTAGAGGGGGCTTCCTACAATGAGCAGTTCTTC,CASSLEGASYNEQFF
-,TRBJ2-7,TRBV7-9,TRBD1,TGTGCCAGCAGTCTTGACGGGACAGGGGGCTACGAGCAGTACTTC,CASSLDGTGGYEQYF
-,TRBJ2-3,TRBV18,-,TGTGCCAGCTCACTGACGTTGACAGCAGATACGCAGTATTTT,CASSLTLTADTQYF
once,TRBJ2-3,TRBV7-6,TRBD2,TGTGCCAGCAGCTTTGGGCGGGGGGAGGCAGGTACGCAGTATTTT,CASSFGRGEAGTQYF
-,TRBJ2-7,TRBV2,-,TGTGCCAGCAAAGAGGGTCGATACGAGCAGTACTTC,CASKEGRYEQYF
-,TRBJ1-6,TRBV2,-,TGTGCCAGCGCTCTTGGTGGGACAAACACGTCACCCCTCCACTTT,CASALGGTNTSPLHF
once,TRBJ2-1,TRBV9,TRBD2,TGTGCCAGCAGCTTATCCGGGACTAGCGGGAGGGGTGAGCAGTTCTTC,CASSLSGTSGRGEQFF
-,TRBJ2-4,TRBV21-1,-,TGTGCCAGCAGAATCGTCCGTCGGGGATACAGCCTCTTAGCCAAAAACATTCAGTACTTC,CASRIVRRGYSLLAKNIQYF
-,TRBJ1-5,TRBV2,-,TGTGCCAGCACCTCTCGGGGGCAGCCCCAGCATTTT,CASTSRGQPQHF
-,TRBJ2-5,TRBV11-2,-,TGTGCCAGCAGCTTGTCTGGGAGGGAGACCCAGTACTTC,CASSLSGRETQYF
-,TRBJ2-5,TRBV19,TRBD2,TGTGCCAGTAGTTCCCCACCCGGGGGGGTCTCAGAGACCCAGTACTTC,CASSSPPGGVSETQYF
-,TRBJ1-1,TRBV7-2,-,TGTGCCAGCAGCTTGGGACCCCGGAGGAACACTGAAGCTTTCTTT,CASSLGPRRNTEAFF
-,TRBJ1-5,TRBV7-2,TRBD1,TGTGCCAGCAGCTTATCCGGACAGGGTTACCAGCCCCAGCATTTT,CASSLSGQGYQPQHF
-,TRBJ2-3,TRBV4-3,TRBD2,TGCGCCAGCAGCCAAGATGCAGTAGCGGGTTTGGTAGATACGCAGTATTTT,CASSQDAVAGLVDTQYF
-,TRBJ1-4,TRBV18,-,TGTGCCAGCTCACCACGGGGGATGGATGAAAAACTGTTTTTT,CASSPRGMDEKLFF
-,TRBJ2-1,TRBV30,TRBD2,TGTGCCTGGGACCCTCCGGTAGCGGGAGGGCCACATGAGCAGTTCTTC,CAWDPPVAGGPHEQFF
few,TRBJ1-2,TRBV27,TRBD1,TGTGCCAGCAGTCTTGCCGGGACAGGTGACTATGGCTACACCTTC,CASSLAGTGDYGYTF
-,TRBJ2-1,TRBV5-1,-,TGCGCCAGCAGCTCGGAGGCCTCCTCCTACAATGAGCAGTTCTTC,CASSSEASSYNEQFF
-,TRBJ2-7,TRBV7-2,TRBD2,TGTGCCAGCAGCTTCGGACTAGCGGAAACCTACGAGCAGTACTTC,CASSFGLAETYEQYF
-,TRBJ1-2,TRBV5-5,-,TGTGCCAGCAGCTTGGCGGGGGGAATAAACTATGGCTACACCTTC,CASSLAGGINYGYTF
-,TRBJ1-2,TRBV5-6,TRBD1,TGTGCCAGCAGCTTTCAGGACAGGTCTAACTATGGCTACACCTTC,CASSFQDRSNYGYTF
-,TRBJ2-2,TRBV5-1,-,TGCGCCAGCAGCTTTAAGGGAGCCGGGGAGCTGTTTTTT,CASSFKGAGELFF
-,TRBJ1-1,TRBV7-2,TRBD1,TGTGCCAGCAGCTTAGAGATAAGGCAGGGGGCATACGCTTTCTTT,CASSLEIRQGAYAFF